This T cell receptor beta chain emerged from a study of PD-1 blockade in classical Hodgkin lymphoma. Study at large: Patients had nivolumab dosed at 3 mg/kg, delivered intravenously every 2 weeks.

Exposure to brentuximab vedotin varied, and each patient had relapsed following autologous stem cell transplantation. The study, taken as a whole, reports: Significant TCR diversity gains by C4D1 occurred in CD4+ but not CD8+ cells. Newly diagnosed patients had baseline TCR diversity that was reportedly lower than that of healthy donors.

Note on this clone: Its matching antigen is unknown.

TCRdb keeps only in-frame clones here, not all; method: immunoSEQ multiplex PCR. This sample carries tens of thousands of clones, roughly 75% of them seen once, and the ten largest clones take about 20%. This material consisted of peripheral blood mononuclear cells (PBMCs), taken before the second cycle of nivolumab. This TCR came from a human donor with classical Hodgkin lymphoma.

Here the CDR3 reads CASSFAGTGSGNTIYF. CDR3 bases: TGTGCCAGCAGCTTCGCGGGGACCGGCTCTGGAAACACCATATATTTT. The V and J genes are TRBV9 and TRBJ1-3, with D perhaps TRBD1 (5 bases). The CDR3 totals 16 residues. Per the germline V gene, CDR1 is SGDLS and CDR2 is YYNGEE. With 4 bases removed from V and 0 bases from J, the gap between germline ends came to 14 bases. The full variable domain, rest sourced from reference TRBV9 and TRBJ1-3, is DSGVTQTPKHLITATGQRVTLRCSPRSGDLSVYWYQQSLDQGLQFLIQYYNGEERAKGNILERFSAQQFPDLHSELNLSSLELGDSALYFCASSFAGTGSGNTIYFGEGSWLTVV.